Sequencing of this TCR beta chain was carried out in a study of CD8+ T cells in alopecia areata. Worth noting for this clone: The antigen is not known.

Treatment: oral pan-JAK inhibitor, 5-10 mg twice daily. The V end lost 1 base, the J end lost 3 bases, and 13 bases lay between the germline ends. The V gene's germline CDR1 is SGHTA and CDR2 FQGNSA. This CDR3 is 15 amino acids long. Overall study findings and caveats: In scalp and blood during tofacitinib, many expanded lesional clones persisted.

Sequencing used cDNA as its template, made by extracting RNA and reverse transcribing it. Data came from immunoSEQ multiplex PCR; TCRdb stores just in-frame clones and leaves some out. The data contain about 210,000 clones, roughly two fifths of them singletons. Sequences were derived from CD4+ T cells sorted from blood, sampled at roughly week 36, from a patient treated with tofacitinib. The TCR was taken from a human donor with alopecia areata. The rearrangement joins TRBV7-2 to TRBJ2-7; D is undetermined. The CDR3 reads CASSLGPGVIYEQYF. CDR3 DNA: TGTGCCAGCAGCTTAGGACCGGGTGTGATCTACGAGCAGTACTTC.